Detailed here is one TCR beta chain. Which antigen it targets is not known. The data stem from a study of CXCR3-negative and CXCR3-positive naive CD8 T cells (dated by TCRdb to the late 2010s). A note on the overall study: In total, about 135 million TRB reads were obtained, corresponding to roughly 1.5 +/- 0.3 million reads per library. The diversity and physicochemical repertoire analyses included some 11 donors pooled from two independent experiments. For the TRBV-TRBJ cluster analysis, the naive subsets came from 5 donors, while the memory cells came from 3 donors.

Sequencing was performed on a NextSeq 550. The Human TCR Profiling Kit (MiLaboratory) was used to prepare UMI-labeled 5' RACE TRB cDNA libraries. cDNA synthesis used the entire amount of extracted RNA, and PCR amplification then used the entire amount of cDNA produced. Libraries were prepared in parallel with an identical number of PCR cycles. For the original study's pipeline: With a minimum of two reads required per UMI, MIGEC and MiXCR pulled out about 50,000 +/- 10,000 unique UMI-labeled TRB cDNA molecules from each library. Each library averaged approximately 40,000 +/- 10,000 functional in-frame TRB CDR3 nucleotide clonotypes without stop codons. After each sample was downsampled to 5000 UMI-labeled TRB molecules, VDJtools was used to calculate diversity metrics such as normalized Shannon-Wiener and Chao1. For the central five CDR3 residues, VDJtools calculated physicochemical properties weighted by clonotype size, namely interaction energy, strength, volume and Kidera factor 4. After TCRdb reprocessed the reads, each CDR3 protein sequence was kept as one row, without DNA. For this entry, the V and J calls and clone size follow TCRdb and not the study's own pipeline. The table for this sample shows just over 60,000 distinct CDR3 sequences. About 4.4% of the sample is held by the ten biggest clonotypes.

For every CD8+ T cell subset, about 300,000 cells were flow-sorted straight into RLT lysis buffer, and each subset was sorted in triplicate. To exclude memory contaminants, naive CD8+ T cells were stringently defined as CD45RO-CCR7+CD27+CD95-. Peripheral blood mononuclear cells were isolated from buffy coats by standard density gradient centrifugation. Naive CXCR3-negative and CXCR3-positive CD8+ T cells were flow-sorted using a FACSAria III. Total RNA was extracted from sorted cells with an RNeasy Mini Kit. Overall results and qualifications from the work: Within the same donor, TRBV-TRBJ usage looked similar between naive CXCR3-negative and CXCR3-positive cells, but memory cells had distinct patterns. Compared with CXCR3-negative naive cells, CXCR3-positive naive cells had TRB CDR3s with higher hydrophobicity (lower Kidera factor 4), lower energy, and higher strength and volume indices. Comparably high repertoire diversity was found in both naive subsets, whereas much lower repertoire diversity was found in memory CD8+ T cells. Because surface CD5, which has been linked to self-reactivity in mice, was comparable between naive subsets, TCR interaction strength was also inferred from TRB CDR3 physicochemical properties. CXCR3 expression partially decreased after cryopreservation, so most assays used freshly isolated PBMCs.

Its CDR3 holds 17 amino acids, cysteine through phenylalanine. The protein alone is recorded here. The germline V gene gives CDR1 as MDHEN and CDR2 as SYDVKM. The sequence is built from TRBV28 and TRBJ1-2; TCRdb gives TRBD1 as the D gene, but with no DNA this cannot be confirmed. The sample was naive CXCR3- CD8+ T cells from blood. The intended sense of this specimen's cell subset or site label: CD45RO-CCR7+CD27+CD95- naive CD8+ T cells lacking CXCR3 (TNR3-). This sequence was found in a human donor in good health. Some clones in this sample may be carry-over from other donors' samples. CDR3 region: CASSLTPTGDPGRGYTF.